Shown below are 30 T cell receptor beta chains from a single sample sequenced in a study of cytomegalovirus exposure and HLA in healthy donors. Primers: 60 Vbeta forward and 13 Jbeta reverse. Method: immunoSEQ multiplex PCR; TCRdb's copy keeps in-frame clones and lacks some. The sample holds tens of thousands of clones. The sample taken for sequencing was PBMCs. The receptors here all came from a female donor in good health and CMV-seropositive.

The gene calls are TRBV4-1 and TRBJ2-3, with D perhaps matching TRBD1 (6 bases). The length of the CDR3 is 18 residues. Germline lookup yields CDR1 MGHRA and CDR2 YSYEKL. V shed 2 bases and J shed 0 bases, with 18 bases lying between them. The CDR3 coding sequence is TGCGCCAGCAGCCAATCCTCACAGGGTGGGGTTAGCACAGATACGCAGTATTTT. This gives the protein CASSQSSQGGVSTDTQYF.

The V call is TRBV28, the J call TRBJ2-7; D might be TRBD1 (6 bases). This CDR3 spans 12 amino acids. V was clipped by 6 bases and J by 2 bases, with 8 bases between them. Germline loops: CDR1 MDHEN, CDR2 SYDVKM. CDR3: CASRTGTYEQYF. CDR3 coding DNA: TGTGCCAGCAGGACAGGAACCTACGAGCAGTACTTC. Full variable domain (remainder filled in from reference TRBV28 and TRBJ2-7): DVKVTQSSRYLVKRTGEKVFLECVQDMDHENMFWYRQDPGLGLRLIYFSYDVKMKEKGDIPEGYSVSREKKERFSLILESASTNQTSMYLCASRTGTYEQYFGPGTRLTVT.

This chain uses TRBV11-2 with TRBJ2-7; 7 nucleotides align to TRBD1. There are 11 residues in the CDR3. Per germline, CDR1 SGHAT and CDR2 FQNNGV. With 4 bases clipped from V and 6 bases from J, the junction kept 0 bases outside the gene matches. The CDR3 DNA is TGTGCCAGCAGCTACAGGGGCGAGCAGTACTTC. Translating gives CASSYRGEQYF.

The rearrangement uses TRBV6-5 and TRBJ2-5; D perhaps matches TRBD2 (7 bases). The CDR3 loop spans 14 amino acids. Trimming left V 0 bases short and J 5 bases short, with 10 bases between. Germline assignment: CDR1 MNHEY and CDR2 SVGAGI. The CDR3 here is CASSYSGGGETQYF. The CDR3 nucleotides read TGTGCCAGCAGTTACTCGGGAGGGGGGGAGACCCAGTACTTC.

The rearrangement links TRBV28 to TRBJ2-7; 7 bases agree with TRBD1. The CDR3 contains 13 residues. J lost 3 bases, V lost 5 bases, and 4 bases had no gene match. Germline-derived CDR1 and CDR2 are MDHEN and SYDVKM. The DNA of the CDR3 is TGTGCCAGCAGTCAGGGACAGCACTACGAGCAGTACTTC. It specifies CASSQGQHYEQYF.

The chain joins TRBV4-1 to TRBJ2-7, with D maybe TRBD2 (6 bases). The CDR3 sequence is 17 residues long. Germline CDR1 and CDR2: MGHRA and YSYEKL. Trimming shortened V by 3 bases and J by 0 bases, and 18 bases separated the two germline ends. CDR3 in amino acids: CASSQALGEVSSYEQYF. In nucleotides, the CDR3 is TGCGCCAGCAGCCAGGCCCTGGGGGAGGTTTCCTCCTACGAGCAGTACTTC.

The CDR3 DNA is TGTGCCACCAGCAGAGATCTAGCAGTGGGTGCAGATACGCAGTATTTT. Encoded protein: CATSRDLAVGADTQYF. The V and J genes are TRBV15 and TRBJ2-3; perhaps TRBD2 as D (5 bases). CDR3 length: 16 residues. With 0 bases removed from V and 4 bases from J, the gap between germline ends came to 14 bases. CDR1 and CDR2 (germline): LNHNV, YYDKDF (reference sequence).

The chain carries TRBV4-1 and TRBJ1-2, with D hard to call. Looked up from germline, CDR1 is MGHRA and CDR2 is YSYEKL. V was cut by 0 bases and J by 6 bases, with 14 bases left in between. The CDR3 extends over 15 amino acids. The CDR3 region is CASSQDRQQYNGYTF. CDR3 coding DNA: TGCGCCAGCAGCCAAGATCGCCAACAGTATAATGGCTACACCTTC.

The genes are TRBV18 and TRBJ1-2; perhaps TRBD1 as D (6 bases). Trimming pared 8 bases from V and 8 bases from J, leaving 15 bases between. CDR1 and CDR2 from the germline V gene are KGHSH and LQKENI. This CDR3 is 12 amino acids long. CDR3 bases: TGTGCCAGCACAGGGACATCGGGCGGCTACACCTTC. Translating gives CASTGTSGGYTF. Full variable domain (remainder filled in from reference TRBV18 and TRBJ1-2): NAGVMQNPRHLVRRRGQEARLRCSPMKGHSHVYWYRQLPEEGLKFMVYLQKENIIDESGMPKERFSAEFPKEGPSILRIQQVVRGDSAAYFCASTGTSGGYTFGSGTRLTVV.

On this clone: Compared with germline, one end of the junction differs, possibly owing to a read error. V and J are TRBV7-9 and TRBJ2-7, with 9 bases that match TRBD1. The CDR3 covers 16 residues. Germline CDR1 reads SEHNR; CDR2 reads FQNEAQ (reference sequence). This chain's CDR3 is CASSLGITGGPYGQYF. CDR3 bases: TGTGCCAGCAGCTTAGGGATAACAGGGGGCCCGTACGGGCAGTACTTC.

The chain couples TRBV18 to TRBJ2-3; 9 bases line up with TRBD1. The CDR3 has 15 residues. After removal of 1 base from V and 2 bases from J, the junction contained 1 base not matched to a gene. From germline, CDR1 is KGHSH and CDR2 LQKENI. For the CDR3, the DNA is TGTGCCAGCTCACCACGGACAGGGGACACAGATACGCAGTATTTT. Encoded protein: CASSPRTGDTDTQYF.

The J gene is TRBJ1-1, the V gene TRBV18, with D uncertain. V lost 3 bases to trimming and J lost 8 bases, with 13 bases between them. The CDR3 extends over 13 amino acids. Germline V gene sequence: CDR1 KGHSH, CDR2 LQKENI. In DNA, the CDR3 is TGTGCCAGCTCACCCGGTCTGGCGGGCGAAGCTTTCTTT. This translates into CASSPGLAGEAFF.

V gene TRBV6-1 combines with J gene TRBJ2-5, with a weak D call TRBD2 (7 bases). The CDR3 covers 14 residues. Germline CDR1 and CDR2: MNHNS and SASEGT. Trimming pared 8 bases from V and 4 bases from J, leaving 17 bases between. CDR3 coding DNA: TGTGCCAGCCGTGGGGGCGGGAGCGGAGAGACCCAGTACTTC. Protein: CASRGGGSGETQYF.

The CDR3 spells CASSQEGTGRIGGYTF. CDR3 DNA: TGCGCCAGCAGCCAAGAAGGGACAGGGAGGATCGGTGGCTACACCTTC. The chain links TRBV4-3 to TRBJ1-2; 9 bases fit TRBD1. There are 16 residues in the CDR3. Germline loops: CDR1 LGHNA, CDR2 YSLEER. Germline trimming cut 0 bases from V and 7 bases from J; bases unmatched to any gene: 9.

The V and J genes are TRBV9 and TRBJ1-1; 7 bases match TRBD1. The CDR3 loop spans 19 amino acids. V was pared by 0 bases and J by 0 bases, with 14 bases of the junction left unmatched. CDR1 is SGDLS, CDR2 YYNGEE, per germline. The CDR3 bases are TGTGCCAGCAGCGTAGCTACATTAGGGACAGAGTCCATGAACACTGAAGCTTTCTTT. Translated: CASSVATLGTESMNTEAFF.

The chain has TRBV20-1 and TRBJ2-1; D unclear. Per germline, CDR1 DFQATT and CDR2 SNEGSKA (reference sequence). The CDR3 consists of 11 residues. The V end was cut by 3 bases, the J end by 12 bases, with 12 bases between. The CDR3 nucleotides read TGCAGTGCTAGGGCCCTGGCGGTGCAGTTCTTC. Its protein product is CSARALAVQFF.

The chain employs TRBV4-3 and TRBJ1-1, with D possibly TRBD1 on 5 matching bases. The CDR3 is made up of 16 amino acids. Between the trimmed V and J ends, which lost 8 bases and 4 bases, there was a span of 23 bases. Germline loops: CDR1 LGHNA, CDR2 YSLEER. The CDR3 bases are TGCGCCAGCCAGAGACAGCAGGGTATAAGTGGCACTGAAGCTTTCTTT. It specifies CASQRQQGISGTEAFF.

The V gene is TRBV18, the J gene TRBJ1-2; unclear D gene. From germline, CDR1 is KGHSH and CDR2 LQKENI. The length of the CDR3 is 15 residues. Trimming removed 4 bases at V and 1 base at J, with 13 bases between. CDR3 DNA sequence: TGTGCCAGCTCACTCAGGCAGGCCGATAACTATGGCTACACCTTC. Its translation: CASSLRQADNYGYTF.

This rearrangement joins TRBV7-2 to TRBJ1-3; 8 bases agree with TRBD1. V trimming: 4 bases; J trimming: 1 base; junction bases outside the gene matches: 6. The CDR3 is 16 residues long. Looked up from germline, CDR1 is SGHTA and CDR2 is FQGNSA. CDR3 in DNA: TGTGCCAGCAGCTGGGACAGGAGACAATCTGGAAACACCATATATTTT. This codes for CASSWDRRQSGNTIYF.

The rearrangement joins TRBV5-1 to TRBJ1-5; D remains unclear. The CDR3 is 14 amino acids. Germline V gene sequence: CDR1 SGHRS, CDR2 YFSETQ. V was shortened by 2 bases and J by 2 bases, with 8 bases between the two germline ends. CDR3 coding DNA: TGCGCCAGCAGCTTTATCGGTGGCAATCAGCCCCAGCATTTT. It specifies CASSFIGGNQPQHF.

The chain joins TRBV18 to TRBJ2-7, with TRBD2 identical over 8 bases. The CDR3 extends over 15 amino acids. Germline assignment: CDR1 KGHSH and CDR2 LQKENI. Trimming cost V 5 bases and J 6 bases; bases outside gene matches: 12. DNA for the CDR3: TGTGCCAGCTCAACCCAATCCCAGCTAGCGGGCGAGCAGTACTTC. Its translation is CASSTQSQLAGEQYF.

The J gene is TRBJ2-7, the V gene TRBV5-3, with D unresolved. TRBV5-3 is marked as an open reading frame, function uncertain. Trimming removed 4 bases from V and 3 bases from J, with 5 bases in between. The CDR3 extends over 11 amino acids. CDR3 sequence (DNA): TGTGCCAGAAGCGTATTCTACGAGCAGTACTTC. Translated: CARSVFYEQYF.

The V and J genes are TRBV19 and TRBJ1-4, with 7 bases that match TRBD1. J gave up 8 bases and V 6 bases, and 6 bases lay outside the gene matches. Germline-derived CDR1 and CDR2 are LNHDA and SQIVND (reference sequence). CDR3 length: 13 residues. In DNA, the CDR3 is TGTGCCAGTAGGGCCTTACAGGGGGAAAAACTGTTTTTT. Encoded protein: CASRALQGEKLFF.

The chain joins TRBV6-1 to TRBJ1-5; TRBD1 might be the D (6 bases). The CDR3 is 14 residues long. V lost 5 bases and J lost 6, with 14 bases in between. From germline, CDR1 is MNHNS and CDR2 SASEGT. Here the CDR3 DNA reads TGTGCCAGCAGTAGCCGAGGGGGTAGTCAGCCCCAGCATTTT. It is translated as CASSSRGGSQPQHF.

The chain employs TRBV15 and TRBJ2-7; D is uncertain. With 3 bases removed from V and 5 bases from J, the gap between germline ends came to 8 bases. This CDR3 has 12 residues. Looked up from germline, CDR1 is LNHNV and CDR2 is YYDKDF (reference sequence). For the CDR3, the DNA is TGTGCCACCAGCAGCCAAGGAGACGAGCAGTACTTC. It codes for CATSSQGDEQYF.

V gene TRBV4-1 combines with J gene TRBJ1-6; D is perhaps TRBD1 (6 bases). Germline V lookup: CDR1 MGHRA, CDR2 YSYEKL. Trimming took 8 bases from V and 6 from J, leaving 17 bases between them. The CDR3 consists of 15 residues. CDR3 DNA: TGCGCCAGCCGCTGGGGGCTTGCGGCTAATTCACCCCTCCACTTT. Translating it yields CASRWGLAANSPLHF.

The J gene is TRBJ2-7, the V gene TRBV6-1, with a possible D match to TRBD1 (5 bases). There are 14 residues in the CDR3. Germline V gene lookup returns CDR1 MNHNS and CDR2 SASEGT. V gave up 7 bases and J gave up 5 bases, with 18 bases separating them. Written as DNA, the CDR3 is TGTGCCAGCAAAAAAGGGGCCGTGTTAGACGAGCAGTACTTC. This translates into CASKKGAVLDEQYF.

This rearrangement joins TRBV28 to TRBJ2-7; TRBD1 matches 7 bases. The CDR3 runs to 15 residues. CDR1 is MDHEN, CDR2 SYDVKM, per germline. The J segment lost 5 bases and the V segment lost 6 bases, leaving 13 bases of the junction unmatched. The CDR3 bases are TGTGCCAGCAGCCCACGGGGCAGGGGGTATCACGAGCAGTACTTC. Protein sequence: CASSPRGRGYHEQYF.

The V and J genes are TRBV4-3 and TRBJ2-1, with 8 bases matching TRBD2. Looked up from germline, CDR1 is LGHNA and CDR2 is YSLEER. J gave up 8 bases and V 1 base, and 4 bases lay outside the gene matches. The CDR3 is 14 residues long. The CDR3 loop reads CASSQASAGDEQFF. The CDR3 DNA sequence: TGCGCCAGCAGCCAAGCTTCAGCGGGGGATGAGCAGTTCTTC.

The chain links TRBV11-3 to TRBJ2-3; TRBD2 aligns across 9 bases. V lost 5 bases to trimming and J lost 10 bases; unmatched junction nucleotides: 10. In germline, CDR1 is SGHNT, CDR2 YENEEA. This CDR3 has 14 residues. The CDR3 DNA sequence: TGTGCCAGCAGCCCCGGGACTAGCCAAAATCCGCAGTATTTT. This gives the protein CASSPGTSQNPQYF.